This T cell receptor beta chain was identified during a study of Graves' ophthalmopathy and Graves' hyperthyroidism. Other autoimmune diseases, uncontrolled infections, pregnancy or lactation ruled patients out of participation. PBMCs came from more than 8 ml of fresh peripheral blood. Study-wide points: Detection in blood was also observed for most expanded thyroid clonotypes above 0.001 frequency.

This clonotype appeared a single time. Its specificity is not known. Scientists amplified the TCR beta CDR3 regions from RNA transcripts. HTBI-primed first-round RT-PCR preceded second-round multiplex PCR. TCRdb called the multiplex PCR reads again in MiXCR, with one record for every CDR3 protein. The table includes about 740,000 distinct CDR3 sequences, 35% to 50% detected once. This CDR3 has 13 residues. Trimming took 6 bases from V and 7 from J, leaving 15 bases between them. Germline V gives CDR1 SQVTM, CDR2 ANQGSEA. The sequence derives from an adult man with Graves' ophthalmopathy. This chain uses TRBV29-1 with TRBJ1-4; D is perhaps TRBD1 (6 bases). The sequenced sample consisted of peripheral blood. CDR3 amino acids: CSVATGPSEKLFF. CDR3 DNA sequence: TGCAGCGTCGCCACAGGGCCCAGTGAAAAACTGTTTTTT.